This is a list of T cell receptor beta chains from one sample in a study of blood T cells in healthy people across ages. TCRdb reprocessed the 5' RACE reads via MiXCR and lists one record per CDR3 protein. The data contain approximately 730,000 distinct CDR3 sequences, about 48% of them singletons. Sequences were obtained from blood. The receptors were gathered from an elderly man in good health. CDR3s include the opening cysteine and the closing phenylalanine or tryptophan. A D gene is named only where the DNA matches it firmly. Size tells how often a clone was seen (once, few, many) or the class of an expanded clone, and some rows leave it out.

14,TRBD1,TRBJ1-2,TRBV29-1,NA,CSVEDLGTVYGYTF,TGCAGCGTTGAAGATCTCGGGACAGTCTATGGCTACACCTTC
16,NA,TRBJ1-2,TRBV20-1,NA,CSATTGEATSSRGYTF,TGCAGTGCGACGACAGGAGAGGCCACTAGTTCACGCGGCTACACCTTC
13,NA,TRBJ1-5,TRBV7-9,once,CASMAASNQPQHF,TGTGCCAGTATGGCAGCGAGCAATCAGCCCCAGCATTTT
13,NA,TRBJ2-7,TRBV29-1,few,CSVGIDSPYEQYF,TGCAGCGTCGGGATTGACAGCCCCTACGAGCAGTACTTC
15,NA,TRBJ2-7,TRBV20-1,NA,CSARAGSMSSYEQYF,TGCAGTGCTAGAGCGGGCAGCATGAGCTCCTACGAGCAGTACTTC
16,TRBD2,TRBJ2-1,TRBV12-3/TRBV12-4,NA,CASSPTSGRARDEQFF,TGTGCCAGCAGTCCTACTAGCGGGAGGGCGAGGGATGAGCAGTTCTTC
15,NA,TRBJ2-1,TRBV7-3,NA,CASSFIGISYNEQFF,TGTGCCAGCAGCTTCATCGGGATAAGTTACAATGAGCAGTTCTTC
16,NA,TRBJ2-6,TRBV20-1,few,CSARGGRNSGANVLTF,TGCAGTGCTAGAGGTGGGAGGAACTCTGGGGCCAACGTCCTGACTTTC
14,NA,TRBJ2-1,TRBV6-5,few,CASSSTFPDRRQFF,TGTGCCAGCAGCTCTACCTTTCCTGATCGACGGCAGTTCTTC
12,NA,TRBJ1-1,TRBV3-1,few,CASRKTETEAFF,TGTGCCAGCAGGAAGACGGAAACTGAAGCTTTCTTT
15,NA,TRBJ2-7,TRBV5-6,NA,CASSLRALSSYEQYF,TGTGCCAGCAGCTTGCGCGCGTTGAGCTCCTACGAGCAGTACTTC
12,NA,TRBJ2-4,TRBV6-2/TRBV6-3,few,CASSPGGTIQYF,TGTGCCAGCAGCCCCGGAGGGACCATTCAGTACTTC
15,NA,TRBJ2-3,TRBV5-6,NA,CASSVGARGGRYAYF,TGTGCCAGCAGCGTTGGGGCTAGAGGAGGCAGATACGCGTATTTT
17,TRBD2,TRBJ2-7,TRBV18,NA,CASSPQGSAGGANEQYF,TGTGCCAGCTCACCACAAGGCTCGGCGGGGGGGGCCAATGAGCAGTACTTC
16,NA,TRBJ2-2,TRBV7-2,few,CASSLALGTGGGELFF,TGTGCCAGCAGCTTAGCGCTCGGGACTGGGGGTGGGGAGCTGTTTTTT